This TCR beta chain stems from a study of shared clonotypes between healthy human individuals. Background on the study: A donor's plate count was three for CD4 naive and three for CD4 memory; CD8 naive had two and CD8 memory one.

To note about this clone: Its antigen remains unknown.

The V gene end was trimmed by 5 bases and the J gene end by 0 bases; junction bases not matched to a gene: 5. Germline values: CDR1 SGHTA, CDR2 FQGNSA. This CDR3 comprises 15 residues. Only Caucasian adults living in Nashville, Tennessee made up the donor group. In the study's own analysis: With immunoSEQ giving junction-only sequences and no quality scores, filtering differed. Sequenced by immunoSEQ multiplex PCR; TCRdb stores in-frame clones only, minus some. V, J and clone size reflect that table, while D and trimming were determined from the DNA. The sample contains about 2,500,000 clones, approximately 90% of which appear only once. Study conclusions and caveats: Shared clonotypes across all four donors exceeded non-shared ones in generation probability.

The sample consisted of naive CD4+ T cells sorted from blood. Described subset: CD45RA+ positively selected. The receptor's source is a man aged 18 to 35 in good health. The chain is built from TRBV7-2 and TRBJ2-5, with 8 bases aligning to TRBD1. CDR3 DNA sequence: TGTGCCAGCAGCCGGACAGGGTTCGACCAAGAGACCCAGTACTTC. It yields the protein CASSRTGFDQETQYF.